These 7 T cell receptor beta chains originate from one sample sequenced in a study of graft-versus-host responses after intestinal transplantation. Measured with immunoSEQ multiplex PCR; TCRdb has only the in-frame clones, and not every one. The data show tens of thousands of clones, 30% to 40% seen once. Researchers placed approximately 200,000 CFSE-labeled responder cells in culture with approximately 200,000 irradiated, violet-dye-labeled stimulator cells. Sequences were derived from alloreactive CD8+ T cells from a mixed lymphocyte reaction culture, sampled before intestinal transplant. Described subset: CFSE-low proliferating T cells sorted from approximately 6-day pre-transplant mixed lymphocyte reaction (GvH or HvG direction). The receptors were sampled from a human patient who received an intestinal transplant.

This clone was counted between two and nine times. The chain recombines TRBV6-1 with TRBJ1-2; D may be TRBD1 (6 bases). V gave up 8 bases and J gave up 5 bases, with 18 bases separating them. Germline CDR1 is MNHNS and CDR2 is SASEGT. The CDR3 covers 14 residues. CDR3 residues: CASLFSQGWYGYTF. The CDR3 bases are TGTGCCAGCCTCTTCTCACAGGGTTGGTATGGCTACACCTTC.

The CDR3 sequence is CASSRTTDSYEQYF. The CDR3 DNA follows: TGTGCCAGCAGTCGTACGACAGACTCCTACGAGCAGTACTTC. This chain joins TRBV27 and TRBJ2-7, with D perhaps matching TRBD1 (5 bases). The CDR3 sequence is 14 residues long. Trimming took off 5 bases at V and 0 bases at J, with 11 bases between the two ends. Germline-derived CDR1 and CDR2 are MNHEY and SMNVEV (reference sequence).

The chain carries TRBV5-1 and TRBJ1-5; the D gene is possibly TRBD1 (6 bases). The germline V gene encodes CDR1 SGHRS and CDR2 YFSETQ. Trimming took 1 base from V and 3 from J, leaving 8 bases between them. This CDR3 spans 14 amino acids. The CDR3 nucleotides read TGCGCCAGCAGCTTGAGGGGACACAATCAGCCCCAGCATTTT. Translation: CASSLRGHNQPQHF.

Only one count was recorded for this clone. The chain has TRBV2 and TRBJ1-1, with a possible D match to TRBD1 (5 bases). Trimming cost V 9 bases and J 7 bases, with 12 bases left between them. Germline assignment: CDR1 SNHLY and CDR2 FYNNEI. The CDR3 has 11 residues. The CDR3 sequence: CARDQGFEAFF. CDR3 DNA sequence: TGTGCCAGAGACCAGGGTTTTGAAGCTTTCTTT.

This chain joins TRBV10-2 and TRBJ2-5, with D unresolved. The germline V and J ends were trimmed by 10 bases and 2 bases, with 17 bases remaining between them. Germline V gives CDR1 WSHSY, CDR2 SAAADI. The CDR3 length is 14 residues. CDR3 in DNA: TGCGCCATCTCCAATGGGGTACGACAAGAGACCCAGTACTTC. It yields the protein CAISNGVRQETQYF.

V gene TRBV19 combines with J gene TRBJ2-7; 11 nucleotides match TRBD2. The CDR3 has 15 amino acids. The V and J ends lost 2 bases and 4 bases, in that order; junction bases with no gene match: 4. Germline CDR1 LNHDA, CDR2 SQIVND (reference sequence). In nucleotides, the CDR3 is TGTGCCAGTAGTATATTAGCGGGAGGGCCTTACGAGCAGTACTTC. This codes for CASSILAGGPYEQYF.

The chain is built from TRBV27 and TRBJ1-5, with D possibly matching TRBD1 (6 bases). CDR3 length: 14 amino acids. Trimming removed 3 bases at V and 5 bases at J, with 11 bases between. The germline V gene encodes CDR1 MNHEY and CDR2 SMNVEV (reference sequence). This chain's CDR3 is CASSLWGQDQPQHF. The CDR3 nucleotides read TGTGCCAGCAGTTTGTGGGGGCAGGATCAGCCCCAGCATTTT.